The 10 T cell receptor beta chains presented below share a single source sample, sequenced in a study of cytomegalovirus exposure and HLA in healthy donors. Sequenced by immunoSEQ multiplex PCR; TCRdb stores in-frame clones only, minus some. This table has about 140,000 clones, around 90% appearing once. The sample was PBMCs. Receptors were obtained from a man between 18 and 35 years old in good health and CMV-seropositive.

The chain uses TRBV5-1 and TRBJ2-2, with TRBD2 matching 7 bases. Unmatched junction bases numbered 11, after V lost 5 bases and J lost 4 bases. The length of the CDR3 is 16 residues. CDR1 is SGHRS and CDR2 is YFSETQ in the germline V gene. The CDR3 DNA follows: TGCGCCAGCAGTGTAATGGGAGGGCCTAGCACCGGGGAGCTGTTTTTT. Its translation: CASSVMGGPSTGELFF.

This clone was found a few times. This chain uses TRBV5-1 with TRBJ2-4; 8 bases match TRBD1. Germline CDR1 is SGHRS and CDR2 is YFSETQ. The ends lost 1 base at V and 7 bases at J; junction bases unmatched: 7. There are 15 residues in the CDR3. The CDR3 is CASSLTTGAGNIQYF. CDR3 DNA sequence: TGCGCCAGCAGCTTGACGACAGGGGCCGGTAACATTCAGTACTTC. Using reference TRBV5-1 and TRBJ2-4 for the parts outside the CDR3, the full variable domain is KAGVTQTPRYLIKTRGQQVTLSCSPISGHRSVSWYQQTPGQGLQFLFEYFSETQRNKGNFPGRFSGRQFSNSRSEMNVSTLELGDSALYLCASSLTTGAGNIQYFGAGTRLSVL.

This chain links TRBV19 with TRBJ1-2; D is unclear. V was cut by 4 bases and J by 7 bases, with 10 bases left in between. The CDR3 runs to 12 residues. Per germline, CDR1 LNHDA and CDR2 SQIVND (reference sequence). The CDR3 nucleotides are TGTGCCAGTAGTACCCGAATGAGTGGCTACACCTTC. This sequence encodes CASSTRMSGYTF.

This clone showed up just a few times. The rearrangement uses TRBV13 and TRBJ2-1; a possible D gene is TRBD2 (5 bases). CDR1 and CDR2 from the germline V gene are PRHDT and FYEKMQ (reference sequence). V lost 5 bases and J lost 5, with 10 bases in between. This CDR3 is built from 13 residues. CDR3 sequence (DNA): TGTGCCAGCAGCCGAGGACTGGACAATGAGCAGTTCTTC. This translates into CASSRGLDNEQFF. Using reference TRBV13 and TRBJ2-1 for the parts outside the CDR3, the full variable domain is AAGVIQSPRHLIKEKRETATLKCYPIPRHDTVYWYQQGPGQDPQFLISFYEKMQSDKGSIPDRFSAQQFSDYHSELNMSSLELGDSALYFCASSRGLDNEQFFGPGTRLTVL.

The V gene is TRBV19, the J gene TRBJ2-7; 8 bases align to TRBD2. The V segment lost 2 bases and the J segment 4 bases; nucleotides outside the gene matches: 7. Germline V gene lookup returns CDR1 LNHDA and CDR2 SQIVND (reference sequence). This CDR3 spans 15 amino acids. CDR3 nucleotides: TGTGCCAGTAGTATATCCGGGAGGGCCGAATACGAGCAGTACTTC. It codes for CASSISGRAEYEQYF.

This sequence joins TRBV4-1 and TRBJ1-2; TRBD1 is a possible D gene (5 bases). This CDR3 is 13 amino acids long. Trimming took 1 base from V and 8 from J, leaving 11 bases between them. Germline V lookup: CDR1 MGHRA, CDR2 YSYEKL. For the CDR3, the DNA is TGCGCCAGCAGCCAAGGCCTCAGGGTCGGCTACACCTTC. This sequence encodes CASSQGLRVGYTF.

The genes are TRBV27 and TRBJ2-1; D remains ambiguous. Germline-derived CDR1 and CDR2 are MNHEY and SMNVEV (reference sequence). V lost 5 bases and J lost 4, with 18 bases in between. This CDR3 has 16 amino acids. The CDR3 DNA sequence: TGTGCCAGCAGTGCGGCAGCTCATTTTAAATACAATGAGCAGTTCTTC. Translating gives CASSAAAHFKYNEQFF.

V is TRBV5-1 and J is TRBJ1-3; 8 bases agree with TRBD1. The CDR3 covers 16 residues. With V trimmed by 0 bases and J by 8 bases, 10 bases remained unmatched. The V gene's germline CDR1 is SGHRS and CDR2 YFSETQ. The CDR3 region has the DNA TGCGCCAGCAGCTTGGCTGGACAGGGTATGGGGGACACCATATATTTT. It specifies CASSLAGQGMGDTIYF.

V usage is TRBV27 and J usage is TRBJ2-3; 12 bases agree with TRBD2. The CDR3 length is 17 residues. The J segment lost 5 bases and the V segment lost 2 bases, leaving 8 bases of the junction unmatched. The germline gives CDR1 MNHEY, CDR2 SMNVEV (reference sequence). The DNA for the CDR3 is TGTGCCAGCAGTTTAAACCCGGGACTAGCGGGTTTAGATACGCAGTATTTT. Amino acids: CASSLNPGLAGLDTQYF.

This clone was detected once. This CDR3 reads CASSQTDRGFYEQYF. In nucleotides, the CDR3 is TGTGCCAGCAGCCAGACGGACAGGGGGTTCTACGAGCAGTACTTC. The chain combines TRBV7-6 with TRBJ2-7; TRBD1 matches at 10 bases. Germline V gene data show CDR1 as SGHVS and CDR2 as FNYEAQ. The length of the CDR3 is 15 residues. J was trimmed by 3 bases and V by 5 bases; bases with no gene match: 7.